This T cell receptor (beta chain) originates from a study of radiotherapy plus CTLA-4 blockade in lung cancer. Study details: Objective responses were recorded in more than 15% of patients, with disease control recorded in 25% to 40%.

Only in-frame clones appear in the TCRdb table, and some are missing; sequencing was by immunoSEQ multiplex PCR. The sample has tens of thousands of clones, around nine tenths seen once. CDR1 and CDR2 from the germline V gene are MDHEN and SYDVKM. The CDR3 is 16 amino acids. The ends lost 4 bases at V and 7 bases at J; junction bases unmatched: 8. Study observations and caveats: Once radiotherapy plus ipilimumab had been given, TCR clones derived from tumor expanded in blood. The best prediction of response reportedly came from early blood T cell clone dynamics, with interferon-beta.

As regards this clone: What it recognizes is unknown.

The rearrangement uses TRBV28 and TRBJ2-5, with 14 positions matching TRBD2. The material was peripheral blood, obtained from a patient treated with radiotherapy plus ipilimumab. The receptor was isolated from a human donor with non-small cell lung cancer who had stable disease on radiotherapy plus ipilimumab. The CDR3 spells CASSSMTSGGAGTQYF. DNA of the CDR3: TGTGCCAGCAGTTCCATGACTAGCGGGGGGGCTGGGACCCAGTACTTC.